The 25 T cell receptor beta chains given below trace back to one sample, sequenced in a study of T-cell reconstitution after alpha-beta-depleted transplantation in children. Preparation of the TCRbeta library used unique molecular identifiers. A single record per CDR3 protein comes from TCRdb applying MiXCR to the PCR reads. The table records about 250,000 distinct CDR3 sequences, approximately 24% of them present only once. Here the sequenced sample was PBMCs, mostly from graft donor cells, taken 360 days after TCRalphabeta/CD19-depleted stem cell transplant. Every receptor here comes from a female patient under 10 years old who had a stem cell transplant for congenital amegakaryocytic thrombocytopenia, so the T cells may come from the graft donor.

This clonotype appeared a few times. The chain is built from TRBV12-3 or TRBV12-4 and TRBJ2-7; no firm D call. Trimming left V 5 bases short and J 2 bases short, with 10 bases between. CDR3 length: 13 residues. CDR3 DNA sequence: TGTGCCAGCAGTGCGCGGCCCACCTACGAGCAGTACTTC. It specifies CASSARPTYEQYF.

CDR3 DNA sequence: TGTGCCAGCAGTTCCCGGGGCCGAGGCGGCGGCCAGCCCCAGCATTTT. This codes for CASSSRGRGGGQPQHF. V and J are TRBV6-2 or TRBV6-3 and TRBJ1-5; a possible D gene is TRBD1 (5 bases). The CDR3 spans 16 residues. Trimming cost V 4 bases and J 7 bases, with 20 bases left between them. Germline values: CDR1 MNHEY, CDR2 SVGEGT.

V gene TRBV20-1 combines with J gene TRBJ2-1; tentative D call: TRBD2 (6 bases). V was cut by 0 bases and J by 7 bases, with 16 bases left in between. The CDR3 length is 15 residues. Germline CDR1 reads DFQATT; CDR2 reads SNEGSKA (reference sequence). The CDR3 protein is CSARDSRGVWNEQFF. In DNA, the CDR3 is TGCAGTGCTAGAGATTCTCGCGGGGTTTGGAATGAGCAGTTCTTC.

In its sample, this clonotype was seen a few times. The chain employs TRBV5-6 and TRBJ2-7; 9 nucleotides align to TRBD1. The CDR3 runs to 15 residues. Germline V lookup: CDR1 SGHDT, CDR2 YYEEEE. Losses at the gene ends were 3 bases for V and 3 bases for J; bases not matched to a gene: 7. CDR3 sequence (DNA): TGTGCCAGCAGCTCACCGGGACAGGGTTACTACGAGCAGTACTTC. It encodes CASSSPGQGYYEQYF.

The CDR3: CASTPRDTYTF. CDR3 nucleotide sequence: TGTGCCAGCACCCCGAGGGACACTTATACCTTC. The genes are TRBV28 and TRBJ1-2; possible D gene TRBD1, 6 bases. The ends were cut back, 7 bases at V and 14 bases at J, with 17 bases in the middle. Germline loops: CDR1 MDHEN, CDR2 SYDVKM. The CDR3 totals 11 residues.

This clonotype occurred once. The V gene is TRBV28, the J gene TRBJ2-5, with 8 bases lining up with TRBD1. Germline V gene sequence: CDR1 MDHEN, CDR2 SYDVKM. The CDR3 length is 16 residues. V gave up 4 bases and J gave up 5 bases; unmatched junction bases: 12. CDR3 region: CASSSPVTGVGETQYF. DNA of the CDR3: TGTGCCAGCAGTTCCCCCGTGACAGGGGTTGGGGAGACCCAGTACTTC.

The J gene is TRBJ1-1, the V gene TRBV2; possibly TRBD1 for D (5 bases). V dropped 2 bases and J dropped 0 bases, with 13 bases sitting between them. The CDR3 sequence is 16 residues long. Per the germline V gene, CDR1 is SNHLY and CDR2 is FYNNEI. CDR3 loop: CASSEQGPRMNTEAFF. In nucleotides, the CDR3 is TGTGCCAGCAGTGAACAGGGCCCCCGCATGAACACTGAAGCTTTCTTT. The full variable domain, with the rest looked up from reference TRBV2 and TRBJ1-1, is EPEVTQTPSHQVTQMGQEVILRCVPISNHLYFYWYRQILGQKVEFLVSFYNNEISEKSEIFDDQFSVERPDGSNFTLKIRSTKLEDSAMYFCASSEQGPRMNTEAFFGQGTRLTVV.

This clonotype turned up a few times. The V and J genes are TRBV15 and TRBJ2-2, with TRBD2 identical over 14 bases. CDR1 is LNHNV, CDR2 YYDKDF, per germline (reference sequence). After removal of 5 bases from V and 5 bases from J, the junction contained 4 bases not matched to a gene. The CDR3 sequence is 16 residues long. CDR3: CATSARLAGGTGELFF. In DNA, the CDR3 is TGTGCCACCAGCGCGCGACTAGCGGGAGGGACCGGGGAGCTGTTTTTT.

This clonotype was counted many times. The chain recombines TRBV29-1 with TRBJ2-1; 12 bases map to TRBD2. This CDR3 is built from 15 residues. Per germline, CDR1 SQVTM and CDR2 ANQGSEA. J lost 2 bases, V lost 3 bases, and 2 bases had no gene match. CDR3 DNA: TGCAGCGTTGACCGGACTAGCGGGACCTACAATGAGCAGTTCTTC. This gives the protein CSVDRTSGTYNEQFF.

This clonotype is a singleton in its sample. An end of the junction differs from the germline gene, which may be a read error. The chain links TRBV12-3 or TRBV12-4 to TRBJ1-4, with D tentatively TRBD1 (5 bases). This CDR3 is built from 11 residues. CDR3 in amino acids: CASSLSRDVVF. The CDR3 DNA is TGTGCCAGCAGTTTATCCCGGGACGTAGTTTTT.

This clonotype was recorded many times. The chain links TRBV29-1 to TRBJ2-4; D unresolved. V was shortened by 6 bases and J by 5 bases, with 8 bases between the two germline ends. The length of the CDR3 is 11 residues. CDR1 is SQVTM and CDR2 is ANQGSEA in the germline V gene. CDR3 DNA sequence: TGCAGCGTAGAAAGGGAAAACATTCAGTACTTC. Its translation is CSVERENIQYF.

This clonotype was counted only a few times. This rearrangement joins TRBV3-1 to TRBJ2-7; D is perhaps TRBD1 or TRBD2 (6 bases each). Trimming stripped 1 base from V and 7 bases from J, with 17 bases between. Germline loops: CDR1 LGHDT, CDR2 YNNKEL (reference sequence). The CDR3 is 15 amino acids. The CDR3 DNA is TGTGCCAGCAGCCAAGTGGGGGGCCCCAGTGTGGAGCAGTACTTC. Amino acids: CASSQVGGPSVEQYF.

This clonotype was counted a few times. The gene calls are TRBV29-1 and TRBJ1-2; D call uncertain. V gave up 0 bases and J gave up 6 bases, with 8 bases separating them. In germline, CDR1 is SQVTM, CDR2 ANQGSEA. The CDR3 extends over 12 amino acids. The CDR3 sequence: CSVEDRGNGYTF. CDR3 coding DNA: TGCAGCGTTGAAGATCGAGGGAATGGCTACACCTTC.

This clonotype was counted between two and nine times. This chain uses TRBV5-1 with TRBJ1-5, with D possibly matching TRBD1 (6 bases). The CDR3 totals 18 residues. Germline V CDR1 and CDR2: SGHRS, YFSETQ. Trimming took off 3 bases at V and 1 base at J, with 20 bases between the two ends. CDR3 region: CASSSLRDTFRSNQPQHF. In DNA form, the CDR3 reads TGCGCCAGCAGCTCCCTCCGGGACACCTTTCGAAGCAATCAGCCCCAGCATTTT.

The V and J genes are TRBV18 and TRBJ2-2; D is perhaps TRBD2 (5 bases). The CDR3 has 14 amino acids. CDR1 and CDR2 (germline): KGHSH, LQKENI. Trimming removed 3 bases from V and 5 bases from J, with 10 bases in between. This CDR3 is CASSPLGETGELFF. The CDR3 DNA sequence: TGTGCCAGCTCACCCCTGGGAGAAACCGGGGAGCTGTTTTTT.

The DNA of the CDR3 is TGCAGTGCTGGGAGCGCCCGAGAAGTTGAGCAGTTCTTC. Amino acid sequence: CSAGSAREVEQFF. The chain carries TRBV20-1 and TRBJ2-1, with D perhaps TRBD2 (5 bases). CDR1 DFQATT and CDR2 SNEGSKA come from the germline V gene (reference sequence). CDR3 length: 13 amino acids. The V and J ends lost 5 bases and 9 bases respectively, with 17 bases between them.

This chain uses TRBV7-2 with TRBJ1-2; a possible D gene is TRBD1 (5 bases). The V gene lost 5 bases and the J gene lost 4 bases, with 20 bases spanning the gap. This CDR3 is 16 amino acids long. The germline CDR1 and CDR2 sequences are SGHTA and FQGNSA. The CDR3 DNA is TGTGCCAGCAGCCGCCCGCGAGGGGAATTTAGCTATGGCTACACCTTC. This gives the protein CASSRPRGEFSYGYTF.

This clonotype was counted at least ten times. V and J are TRBV4-1 and TRBJ2-4; D tentatively reads TRBD1 or TRBD2 (5 bases each). V lost 0 bases to trimming and J lost 8 bases, with 17 bases between them. Germline V gene lookup returns CDR1 MGHRA and CDR2 YSYEKL. This CDR3 has 16 residues. Here the CDR3 reads CASSQEIGTFADIQYF. CDR3 bases: TGCGCCAGCAGCCAAGAGATAGGGACCTTTGCGGACATTCAGTACTTC.

In this sample, this clonotype turned up a few times. The chain recombines TRBV7-9 with TRBJ1-2; D remains unclear. Germline values: CDR1 SEHNR, CDR2 FQNEAQ (reference sequence). The CDR3 extends over 15 amino acids. Between the trimmed V and J ends, which lost 1 base and 2 bases, there was a span of 11 bases. This CDR3 is CASSLGAAGNYGYTF. The CDR3 region has the DNA TGTGCCAGCAGCTTAGGGGCGGCGGGAAACTATGGCTACACCTTC.

This clonotype has a count of ten or more. This chain joins TRBV5-1 and TRBJ2-5; no definite D call. The CDR3 totals 12 residues. Trimming left V 0 bases short and J 3 bases short, with 3 bases between. Germline-derived CDR1 and CDR2 are SGHRS and YFSETQ. The CDR3 sequence is CASSLGKETQYF. Written as DNA, the CDR3 is TGCGCCAGCAGCTTGGGTAAAGAGACCCAGTACTTC.

V and J are TRBV12-3 or TRBV12-4 and TRBJ2-1, with 9 bases fitting TRBD2. The V segment lost 2 bases and the J segment 0 bases; nucleotides outside the gene matches: 2. This CDR3 has 16 residues. CDR3 residues: CASSLSLAGSYNEQFF. In DNA, the CDR3 is TGTGCCAGCAGTTTATCACTAGCGGGCTCCTACAATGAGCAGTTCTTC.

The rearrangement links TRBV6-2 or TRBV6-3 to TRBJ1-3, with a weak D call TRBD1 (5 bases). Germline V gene data show CDR1 as MNHEY and CDR2 as SVGEGT. V was clipped by 6 bases and J by 4 bases, with 10 bases between them. The CDR3 contains 13 residues. The CDR3 protein is CASRTGPGNTIYF. For the CDR3, the DNA is TGTGCCAGCAGAACAGGACCCGGAAACACCATATATTTT.

This clonotype occurred a few times. V is TRBV6-2 or TRBV6-3 and J is TRBJ1-5, with 10 bases that match TRBD1. The CDR3 extends over 17 amino acids. CDR1 and CDR2 (germline): MNHEY, SVGEGT. V lost 6 bases to trimming and J lost 3 bases; unmatched junction nucleotides: 11. The CDR3 protein is CASRPMTGGINNQPQHF. DNA of the CDR3: TGTGCCAGCAGACCGATGACAGGGGGCATCAACAATCAGCCCCAGCATTTT.

The chain has TRBV4-3 and TRBJ2-1; TRBD2 matches 8 bases. Germline CDR1 is LGHNA and CDR2 is YSLEER. V lost 0 bases and J lost 9; bases outside the gene matches: 10. The CDR3 contains 16 residues. The CDR3 bases are TGCGCCAGCAGCCAAGATTGGCGCGGGAGGAACGGTGAGCAGTTCTTC. This sequence encodes CASSQDWRGRNGEQFF.

This clonotype has ten or more counts. The chain links TRBV12-3 or TRBV12-4 to TRBJ1-2; no clear D. Trimming left V 5 bases short and J 5 bases short, with 15 bases between. The CDR3 extends over 14 amino acids. The CDR3 here is CASSTVYLGYGYTF. The CDR3 DNA is TGTGCCAGCAGTACCGTGTATCTAGGGTATGGCTACACCTTC.